The 20 T cell receptor beta chains below were found in one sample sequenced in a study of blood T cells in healthy people across ages. Sample-barcoded 5' priming and a J-beta primer mix drove a second PCR of 7 to 11 cycles. MiXCR, applied by TCRdb to the 5' RACE reads, yields one record per CDR3 protein. Among hundreds of thousands of distinct CDR3 sequences, about 30% were seen once, and the ten largest hold less than 20%. The specimen was blood. Source of these receptors: a woman older than 75 in good health.

The rearrangement links TRBV29-1 to TRBJ2-4; TRBD1 agrees at 8 bases. This CDR3 contains 12 residues. J lost 7 bases, V lost 6 bases, and 5 bases had no gene match. The germline gives CDR1 SQVTM, CDR2 ANQGSEA. The CDR3 loop is CSVAYRGNIQYF. The DNA of the CDR3 is TGCAGCGTAGCCTACAGGGGGAACATTCAGTACTTC.

This clonotype appeared a few times. The chain recombines TRBV4-2 with TRBJ1-4; D might be TRBD1 (6 bases). Germline V CDR1 and CDR2: LGHNA, YNFKEQ. Trimming left V 3 bases short and J 5 bases short, with 13 bases between. CDR3 length equals 15 residues. The CDR3 DNA reads TGTGCCAGCAGCCAGGCACAGGGAGGGAATGAAAAACTGTTTTTT. As protein: CASSQAQGGNEKLFF.

This clonotype was seen repeatedly, ten times or more. The chain carries TRBV14 and TRBJ2-7; D ambiguous. This CDR3 comprises 14 residues. The V gene lost 2 bases and the J gene lost 6 bases, with 14 bases spanning the gap. Germline lookup yields CDR1 SGHDN and CDR2 FVKESK. The CDR3 DNA follows: TGTGCCAGCAGCCAAAGGACGGGTTTCGGCGAGCAGTACTTC. Translated, it gives CASSQRTGFGEQYF.

This clonotype turned up a few times. The V call is TRBV29-1, the J call TRBJ1-5; 11 bases are a match to TRBD1. After removal of 6 bases from V and 0 bases from J, the junction contained 1 base not matched to a gene. The CDR3 has 14 amino acids. The germline gives CDR1 SQVTM, CDR2 ANQGSEA. The CDR3 protein is CSVGTGGSNQPQHF. The DNA of the CDR3 is TGCAGCGTCGGGACAGGGGGTAGCAATCAGCCCCAGCATTTT.

Note on this clonotype: A much larger clone is a single base away; this may be a read error. Here the CDR3 DNA reads TGTGCCAGCAGCTTACGTCCGCCTGGGGCCAACGTCCTGACTTTC. It yields the protein CASSLRPPGANVLTF. J is TRBJ2-6 and V is TRBV6-5; D is unclear. CDR3 length: 15 residues. Trimming removed 6 bases from V and 2 bases from J, with 11 bases in between. Looked up from germline, CDR1 is MNHEY and CDR2 is SVGAGI.

Points on this clonotype: This sequence may be a read error, since a much larger clone differs from it by one base. The chain combines TRBV5-8 with TRBJ2-1; D unclear. There are 11 residues in the CDR3. V lost 4 bases, J lost 13 bases, and 12 bases lay in between. CDR1 SGHTS and CDR2 YDEGEE come from the germline V gene. CDR3 nucleotides: TGTGCCAGCAGCCCCACCCGGACCCAGTTCTTC. It encodes CASSPTRTQFF.

With regard to this clonotype: It may be a read error: a sequence one base away is much more abundant. This chain connects TRBV7-6 to TRBJ1-1, with a possible D match to TRBD1 (6 bases). Germline assignment: CDR1 SGHVS and CDR2 FNYEAQ. The CDR3 runs to 15 residues. This CDR3 is CAGSLGAAKNTEAFF. CDR3 sequence (DNA): TGTGCCGGCAGCTTGGGGGCCGCAAAGAACACTGAAGCTTTCTTT.

This clonotype came up many times. The J gene is TRBJ1-1, the V gene TRBV20-1; D might be TRBD1 (5 bases). The CDR3 loop spans 11 amino acids. The germline V gene encodes CDR1 DFQATT and CDR2 SNEGSKA (reference sequence). CDR3 sequence reads: CRTDLNTEAFF. The CDR3 DNA reads as TGCAGGACAGACCTGAACACTGAAGCTTTCTTT.

This clonotype was counted many times. The CDR3 coding sequence is TGTGCCAGCAGTTTACCGGGGCGGGAACTGTTTTTT. Encoded protein: CASSLPGRELFF. This sequence joins TRBV27 and TRBJ1-4, with a tentative D call TRBD1 (5 bases). This CDR3 has 12 amino acids. Deletions cut 2 bases from V and 12 bases from J, with 10 bases between. CDR1 is MNHEY, CDR2 SMNVEV, per germline (reference sequence).

This clonotype came up many times. This chain joins TRBV15 and TRBJ2-1; D might be TRBD1 (5 bases). V lost 0 bases, J lost 9 bases, and 18 bases lay in between. The germline V gene encodes CDR1 LNHNV and CDR2 YYDKDF (reference sequence). This CDR3 is 16 amino acids long. CDR3 coding DNA: TGTGCCACCAGCAGAGATCCGGCAGGGTTTGACGGTGAGCAGTTCTTC. This gives the protein CATSRDPAGFDGEQFF.

The chain is built from TRBV4-1 and TRBJ2-7; D possibly corresponds to TRBD1 (5 bases). This CDR3 has 15 residues. V lost 0 bases to trimming and J lost 4 bases, with 13 bases between them. Germline lookup yields CDR1 MGHRA and CDR2 YSYEKL. The CDR3 DNA reads as TGCGCCAGCAGCCAAGAAGGGGTAGGTTCTTACGAGCAGTACTTC. This sequence encodes CASSQEGVGSYEQYF.

The chain combines TRBV30 with TRBJ2-5; 7 bases agree with TRBD1. Germline CDR1 GTSNPN, CDR2 SVGIG (reference sequence). CDR3 length: 13 residues. The junction had 6 bases not matched to a gene; V was cut back by 4 bases and J by 4 bases. The CDR3 here is CAWNPTGRETQYF. CDR3 sequence (DNA): TGTGCCTGGAATCCGACAGGGAGAGAGACCCAGTACTTC.

This clonotype was observed at least ten times. This rearrangement joins TRBV6-1 to TRBJ1-2, with D tentatively TRBD1 (6 bases). V was cut by 5 bases and J by 5 bases, with 12 bases left in between. This CDR3 is 13 amino acids long. Per germline, CDR1 MNHNS and CDR2 SASEGT. DNA of the CDR3: TGTGCCAGCAGTTCCACAGGGCGGTATGGCTACACCTTC. This sequence encodes CASSSTGRYGYTF.

This clonotype has ten or more counts. The chain has TRBV5-6 and TRBJ2-1; D call uncertain. Trimming left V 1 base short and J 0 bases short, with 8 bases between. CDR3 length: 15 residues. In germline, CDR1 is SGHDT, CDR2 YYEEEE. CDR3 in amino acids: CASSLSASSYNEQFF. The CDR3 DNA follows: TGTGCCAGCAGCTTGTCTGCGAGCTCCTACAATGAGCAGTTCTTC.

This clonotype was observed a few times. CDR3 bases: TGTGCCAGCAGCCAAGGAGACACTGAAGCTTTCTTT. Amino acids: CASSQGDTEAFF. The gene calls are TRBV3-1 and TRBJ1-1; no reliable D call. Germline V CDR1 and CDR2: LGHDT, YNNKEL (reference sequence). The CDR3 extends over 12 amino acids. V was pared by 1 base and J by 3 bases, with 3 bases between. Full variable domain (missing parts from reference TRBV3-1 and TRBJ1-1): DTAVSQTPKYLVTQMGNDKSIKCEQNLGHDTMYWYKQDSKKFLKIMFSYNNKELIINETVPNRFSPKSPDKAHLNLHINSLELGDSAVYFCASSQGDTEAFFGQGTRLTVV.

Many counts were recorded for this clonotype. V usage is TRBV12-3 or TRBV12-4 and J usage is TRBJ2-5; 13 nucleotides agree with TRBD2. The CDR3 loop spans 15 amino acids. Trimming cost V 5 bases and J 6 bases; bases outside gene matches: 6. CDR3 region: CASSHRTSGGKTQYF. The CDR3 bases are TGTGCCAGCAGTCACCGGACTAGCGGGGGAAAGACCCAGTACTTC.

The rearrangement uses TRBV5-1 and TRBJ1-1; TRBD1 matches 12 bases. The length of the CDR3 is 20 residues. The trim removed 3 bases at V and 4 bases at J, leaving 19 bases unmatched. The germline V gene has CDR1 SGHRS and CDR2 YFSETQ. CDR3 DNA sequence: TGCGCCAGCAGCTCATCCGGGACAGGGGGCTCAGGCAAGCCGGTCACTGAAGCTTTCTTT. It is translated as CASSSSGTGGSGKPVTEAFF.

The chain recombines TRBV6-1 with TRBJ2-5; 8 positions match TRBD1. This CDR3 is 14 amino acids long. V lost 5 bases and J lost 2; bases outside the gene matches: 4. The germline V gene encodes CDR1 MNHNS and CDR2 SASEGT. The CDR3 nucleotides read TGTGCCAGCAGTCCGCGGGACAGGCAAGAGACCCAGTACTTC. It is translated as CASSPRDRQETQYF.

In this sample, this clonotype turned up a few times. At one end the junction does not follow the germline gene, possibly because of a read error. The chain links TRBV2 to TRBJ1-1; D is ambiguous. The CDR3 extends over 16 amino acids. CDR1 is SNHLY, CDR2 FYNNEI, per germline. The CDR3, as DNA: TGTGCCAGCAGTGAAGCGACGGGGAGGAAGTACACTAAAGCTTTCTTT. The encoded protein is CASSEATGRKYTKAFF.

This chain links TRBV27 with TRBJ1-6, with D unclear. The V gene lost 7 bases and the J gene lost 5 bases, with 9 bases spanning the gap. Germline V gives CDR1 MNHEY, CDR2 SMNVEV (reference sequence). This CDR3 has 13 amino acids. The CDR3 DNA follows: TGTGCCAGCACGGACGCCCATAATTCACCCCTCCACTTT. Translation gives CASTDAHNSPLHF.